The 27 T cell receptor beta chains given below trace back to one sample, sequenced in a study of Graves' ophthalmopathy and Graves' hyperthyroidism (dated by TCRdb to the late 2010s). The instrument was an Illumina HiSeq 2000. TCR beta CDR3 regions were amplified from RNA transcripts for repertoire sequencing. The first round was an RT-PCR using HTBI primers with the Qiagen OneStep RT-PCR kit, and this first round was followed by a second-round multiplex PCR, then size selection and purification. TCRdb passed the public sequencing reads through fastp at Q25 and MiXCR, retaining productive beta sequences. A single entry per CDR3 protein holds the most common genes and DNA from its merged rows. The sample table lists about 1.1 million distinct CDR3 sequences, about two fifths of them with a count of one. The ten largest clones capture more than 9.5% of the sample. Sequencing used peripheral blood or thyroid tissue (not recorded which). Receptors originate from an adult man with Graves' hyperthyroidism.

In regard to this clonotype: This is likely a read error, given that the CDR3 carries no conserved phenylalanine or tryptophan at its end. This chain links TRBV7-9 with TRBJ2-5; the D gene could be TRBD1 or TRBD2 (5 bases each). V lost 5 bases and J 3 bases, leaving 22 bases between the germline ends. There are 17 residues in the CDR3. Germline V gene data show CDR1 as SEHNR and CDR2 as FQNEAQ (reference sequence). The CDR3 protein is CASSTEGHWGNEETQYL. The CDR3 DNA reads TGTGCCAGCAGCACCGAAGGACACTGGGGGAATGAAGAGACCCAGTACCTC.

This clonotype was picked up a small number of times. V is TRBV27 and J is TRBJ2-2; D is undetermined. CDR1 MNHEY and CDR2 SMNVEV come from the germline V gene (reference sequence). CDR3 length equals 13 residues. Trimming shortened V by 6 bases and J by 0 bases, and 5 bases separated the two germline ends. CDR3 sequence (DNA): TGTGCCAGCAGGCCGACGAACACCGGGGAGCTGTTTTTT. Protein: CASRPTNTGELFF.

Many counts were recorded for this clonotype. This chain uses TRBV20-1 with TRBJ1-4; 8 bases fit TRBD1. The CDR3 is 16 amino acids. Germline CDR1 and CDR2: DFQATT and SNEGSKA (reference sequence). The V and J ends lost 1 base and 7 bases, in that order; junction bases with no gene match: 11. The CDR3 reads CSARGIGTGRREKLFF. The CDR3 DNA reads as TGCAGTGCTAGAGGCATAGGGACAGGCAGGCGTGAAAAACTGTTTTTT.

In the case of this clonotype: In this CDR3 the conserved last residue, phenylalanine or tryptophan, is missing, so a read error is likely. The V gene is TRBV10-3, the J gene TRBJ2-6, with D unclear. The CDR3 loop spans 15 amino acids. Germline V gene sequence: CDR1 ENHRY, CDR2 SYGVKD. The CDR3 DNA follows: TGTGCCAGCAGTTACTCCCTCTCTGGGGCCAACGTCCTGACTCTC. Protein product: CASSYSLSGANVLTL.

This chain joins TRBV29-1 and TRBJ1-2; 8 positions match TRBD1. There are 15 residues in the CDR3. V was pared by 2 bases and J by 2 bases, with 7 bases of the junction left unmatched. Germline V gives CDR1 SQVTM, CDR2 ANQGSEA. This CDR3 reads CSVEPDREKNYGYTF. The CDR3 DNA sequence: TGCAGCGTTGAACCGGACAGGGAGAAAAACTATGGCTACACCTTC.

This clonotype came up many times. CDR3 sequence reads: CARRDAGANVLTF. The CDR3 DNA follows: TGTGCCAGACGGGATGCTGGGGCCAACGTCCTGACTTTC. The genes are TRBV2 and TRBJ2-6, with D possibly matching TRBD2 (5 bases). Trimming removed 9 bases at V and 2 bases at J, with 8 bases between. The germline V gene encodes CDR1 SNHLY and CDR2 FYNNEI. CDR3 size: 13 residues.

This clonotype showed up many times. V gene TRBV7-2 combines with J gene TRBJ2-7, with a weak D call TRBD1 (6 bases). Germline lookup yields CDR1 SGHTA and CDR2 FQGNSA. The CDR3 is 14 amino acids. The V gene lost 4 bases and the J gene lost 0 bases, with 10 bases spanning the gap. This CDR3 reads CASSSRDNSYEQYF. For the CDR3, the DNA is TGTGCCAGCAGCTCCCGGGACAACTCCTACGAGCAGTACTTC.

This rearrangement joins TRBV20-1 to TRBJ1-1; no clear D gene. Germline CDR1 and CDR2: DFQATT and SNEGSKA (reference sequence). Between the trimmed V and J ends, which lost 4 bases and 7 bases, there was a span of 16 bases. There are 13 residues in the CDR3. The chain's CDR3 is CSANRGLNIEAFF. DNA of the CDR3: TGCAGTGCTAACCGGGGTCTGAATATTGAAGCTTTCTTT.

The V gene is TRBV20-1, the J gene TRBJ2-6; 9 positions match TRBD1. CDR1 is DFQATT and CDR2 is SNEGSKA in the germline V gene (reference sequence). The junction had 6 bases not matched to a gene; V was cut back by 2 bases and J by 1 base. The CDR3 sequence is 17 residues long. Here the CDR3 reads CSARKPGQGSGANVLTF. In DNA, the CDR3 is TGCAGTGCTAGAAAACCGGGACAGGGTTCTGGGGCCAACGTCCTGACTTTC.

This clonotype occurred many times. The chain is built from TRBV12-3 or TRBV12-4 and TRBJ1-2; D remains unclear. CDR3 size: 15 residues. V was cut by 3 bases and J by 8 bases, with 19 bases left in between. CDR3 loop: CASSLMVGSFYGYTF. The CDR3 DNA reads as TGTGCCAGCAGTTTGATGGTGGGGTCGTTCTACGGCTACACCTTC.

V and J are TRBV29-1 and TRBJ2-7; 8 bases are shared with TRBD1. Per the germline V gene, CDR1 is SQVTM and CDR2 is ANQGSEA. The CDR3 runs to 14 residues. V shed 4 bases and J 3 bases; nucleotides not matched to a gene: 8. CDR3: CSVVSRTGYYEQYF. CDR3 coding DNA: TGCAGCGTTGTATCACGGACAGGGTACTACGAGCAGTACTTC.

This clonotype showed up just a few times. The chain employs TRBV9 and TRBJ1-2; D unclear. The CDR3 has 14 amino acids. In germline, CDR1 is SGDLS, CDR2 YYNGEE. The germline V and J ends were trimmed by 1 base and 2 bases, with 9 bases remaining between them. CDR3 region: CASSVTDQNYGYTF. DNA for the CDR3: TGTGCCAGCAGCGTAACGGATCAAAACTATGGCTACACCTTC.

CDR3 region: CSARQGDTEELFF. The CDR3 coding sequence is TGCAGTGCTAGACAGGGGGACACTGAGGAGCTGTTTTTT. V gene TRBV20-1 combines with J gene TRBJ2-2; TRBD1 agrees at 7 bases. The CDR3 is 13 amino acids. Per the germline V gene, CDR1 is DFQATT and CDR2 is SNEGSKA (reference sequence). J gave up 10 bases and V 2 bases, and 7 bases lay outside the gene matches.

Ten or more counts support this clonotype. The chain uses TRBV20-1 and TRBJ2-7; 9 nucleotides align to TRBD1. V was clipped by 8 bases and J by 3 bases; unmatched bases: 2. This CDR3 has 11 amino acids. Germline V gives CDR1 DFQATT, CDR2 SNEGSKA (reference sequence). The CDR3 DNA sequence: TGCAGTCTGGACAGGGGCTACGAGCAGTACTTC. Its protein product is CSLDRGYEQYF.

This rearrangement joins TRBV6-1 to TRBJ2-2; no reliable D call. CDR1 and CDR2 from the germline V gene are MNHNS and SASEGT. Trimming cost V 0 bases and J 0 bases, with 14 bases left between them. This CDR3 contains 18 residues. CDR3: CASSEAPGALPNTGELFF. CDR3 coding DNA: TGTGCCAGCAGTGAAGCCCCTGGAGCCCTCCCGAACACCGGGGAGCTGTTTTTT.

The sample holds many counts of this clonotype. This chain uses TRBV2 with TRBJ1-6; 9 positions match TRBD1. Germline V CDR1 and CDR2: SNHLY, FYNNEI. J was trimmed by 9 bases and V by 3 bases; bases with no gene match: 6. This CDR3 is 15 amino acids long. CDR3 bases: TGTGCCAGCAGTGATCAGGGACAGGGTAGTTCACCCCTCCACTTT. It translates to CASSDQGQGSSPLHF.

This clonotype was counted a few times. The DNA for the CDR3 is TGTGCCAGCAGCTTGGAGCGTTTCTACGAGCAGTACTTC. This encodes CASSLERFYEQYF. The chain carries TRBV5-8 and TRBJ2-7; D is unresolved. This CDR3 has 13 residues. The germline V and J ends were trimmed by 0 bases and 3 bases, with 7 bases remaining between them. Looked up from germline, CDR1 is SGHTS and CDR2 is YDEGEE. Supplemented by reference TRBV5-8 and TRBJ2-7, the full variable domain reads EAGVTQSPTHLIKTRGQQATLRCSPISGHTSVYWYQQALGLGLQFLLWYDEGEERNRGNFPPRFSGRQFPNYSSELNVNALELEDSALYLCASSLERFYEQYFGPGTRLTVT.

The rearrangement joins TRBV29-1 to TRBJ1-2, with 8 bases fitting TRBD1. CDR3 length: 13 residues. Germline loops: CDR1 SQVTM, CDR2 ANQGSEA. V lost 3 bases and J lost 4; bases outside the gene matches: 4. The CDR3 protein is CSVEGGQVYGYTF. CDR3 sequence (DNA): TGCAGCGTTGAGGGGGGACAGGTCTATGGCTACACCTTC. The variable domain in full, completed from reference TRBV29-1 and TRBJ1-2, reads SAVISQKPSRDICQRGTSLTIQCQVDSQVTMMFWYRQQPGQSLTLIATANQGSEATYESGFVIDKFPISRPNLTFSTLTVSNMSPEDSSIYLCSVEGGQVYGYTFGSGTRLTVV.

In this sample, this clonotype turned up a few times. One junction end disagrees with the germline gene, perhaps due to a read error. The chain links TRBV10-3 to TRBJ1-3; D gene uncertain. Germline V gives CDR1 ENHRY, CDR2 SYGVKD. The CDR3 contains 16 residues. The CDR3 sequence: CASSDLGSLPGNTIYF. CDR3 coding DNA: TGTGCCAGCAGTGATCTGGGAAGCCTACCTGGAAACACCATATATTTT.

This rearrangement joins TRBV15 to TRBJ1-5; TRBD1 matches 9 bases. Germline assignment: CDR1 LNHNV and CDR2 YYDKDF (reference sequence). The CDR3 runs to 13 residues. Losses at the gene ends were 8 bases for V and 9 bases for J; bases not matched to a gene: 8. The CDR3: CATERDRVTPQHF. The DNA for the CDR3 is TGTGCCACCGAGAGGGACAGGGTAACGCCCCAGCATTTT.

The rearrangement uses TRBV6-1 and TRBJ1-2; tentatively, D is TRBD1 (5 bases). V lost 7 bases to trimming and J lost 2 bases, with 17 bases between them. The CDR3 runs 15 residues. Germline CDR1 reads MNHNS; CDR2 reads SASEGT. CDR3: CASTLTGRANYGYTF. CDR3 bases: TGTGCCAGCACCCTAACGGGCAGGGCCAACTATGGCTACACCTTC.

This chain uses TRBV20-1 with TRBJ1-2, with D tentatively TRBD1 (6 bases). Trimming pared 6 bases from V and 8 bases from J, leaving 13 bases between. The CDR3 is made up of 11 amino acids. Looked up from germline, CDR1 is DFQATT and CDR2 is SNEGSKA (reference sequence). CDR3 region: CSAQDRGGYTF. For the CDR3, the DNA is TGCAGTGCCCAGGACAGAGGGGGCTACACCTTC.

The table lists this clonotype with many counts. This sequence joins TRBV4-1 and TRBJ1-1, with D hard to call. The CDR3 consists of 13 residues. Germline CDR1 and CDR2: MGHRA and YSYEKL. V lost 3 bases and J lost 2, with 7 bases in between. Here the CDR3 reads CASSQNTNTEAFF. The CDR3, as DNA: TGCGCCAGCAGCCAGAACACCAACACTGAAGCTTTCTTT.

This clonotype has just a few counts. The chain joins TRBV20-1 to TRBJ1-1; the D is unclear. The CDR3 covers 13 residues. From germline, CDR1 is DFQATT and CDR2 SNEGSKA (reference sequence). Deletions cut 6 bases from V and 3 bases from J, with 14 bases between. The CDR3 nucleotides are TGCAGTGCACCCGCCAGGACGGACACTGAAGCTTTCTTT. It specifies CSAPARTDTEAFF.

This clonotype was recorded once. The chain joins TRBV7-2 to TRBJ2-2; D ambiguous. The CDR3 is made up of 17 amino acids. V dropped 2 bases and J dropped 0 bases, with 13 bases sitting between them. From germline, CDR1 is SGHTA and CDR2 FQGNSA. In DNA form, the CDR3 reads TGTGCCAGCAGCTTACGAGTTCAGAGAACGAACACCGGGGAGCTGTTTTTT. Translated, it gives CASSLRVQRTNTGELFF.

This clonotype was seen many times. This sequence joins TRBV19 and TRBJ1-1, with 8 positions matching TRBD1. From germline, CDR1 is LNHDA and CDR2 SQIVND (reference sequence). The CDR3 consists of 13 residues. J lost 10 bases, V lost 7 bases, and 11 bases had no gene match. The CDR3 here is CASTHPGQGRAFF. The CDR3 nucleotides are TGTGCCAGTACCCACCCAGGACAGGGACGAGCTTTCTTT.

This clonotype was counted many times. The V gene is TRBV10-2, the J gene TRBJ1-5; TRBD1 matches at 8 bases. Germline V CDR1 and CDR2: WSHSY, SAAADI. Unmatched junction bases numbered 4, after V lost 4 bases and J lost 5 bases. The CDR3 runs to 14 residues. The CDR3 DNA is TGCGCCAGCAGTGGAAACAGGGGGTATCAGCCCCAGCATTTT. It is translated as CASSGNRGYQPQHF.